This TCR beta chain was retrieved from a study of PD-1 blockade in classical Hodgkin lymphoma. Study outcomes and limitations: Researchers reported that CD4+ TCR diversity, though not CD8+, rose significantly by C4D1.

Germline CDR1 reads ENHRY; CDR2 reads SYGVKD. This CDR3 has 16 residues. The ends were cut back, 2 bases at V and 7 bases at J, with 17 bases in the middle. A word on this clone: Antigen: not known.

Following autologous stem cell transplantation, relapse occurred in every patient, and exposure to brentuximab vedotin varied. Patients had relapsed/refractory classical Hodgkin lymphoma with complete response, partial response or progressive disease as best response. Using immunoSEQ multiplex PCR, the repertoire was profiled, and TCRdb retains in-frame clones only, with some absent. The sample holds roughly 90,000 clones, around 81% seen once. The clonotype comes from a human donor with classical Hodgkin lymphoma. This chain links TRBV10-3 with TRBJ1-4, with D possibly TRBD1 on 5 matching bases. This specimen consisted of peripheral blood mononuclear cells (PBMCs), obtained before the second cycle of nivolumab. The CDR3 nucleotides read TGTGCCATCAGTGAGGGGGCAGGTGGGGGTGTTGAAAAACTGTTTTTT. As protein: CAISEGAGGGVEKLFF.